Included here is one T cell receptor beta chain sequence, with context. V was pared by 2 bases and J by 4 bases, with 14 bases between. The CDR3 contains 15 residues. The record originates from a study of patients and donors after allogeneic stem cell transplantation. TCRdb reprocessed the RT-PCR reads via MiXCR and lists one record per CDR3 protein. The data hold 150,000 to 200,000 distinct CDR3 sequences, with about 24% observed a single time. Sequencing was done on a sample of blood, either unsorted or a sorted T cell fraction (not recorded which). This TCR came from a human donor who was either an allogeneic HSCT recipient or a stem cell or donor lymphocyte infusion donor (not recorded which). It is not recorded whose cells these are; they may come from a transplant donor. V usage is TRBV12-3 or TRBV12-4 and J usage is TRBJ1-1, with TRBD1 as a possible D gene (6 bases). CDR3 region: CASSLTPQGTTEAFF. CDR3 DNA: TGTGCCAGCAGTTTAACCCCCCAGGGGACCACTGAAGCTTTCTTT.